This is a list of T cell receptor beta chains from one sample in a study of PD-L1 blockade in urothelial cancer. Data came from immunoSEQ multiplex PCR; TCRdb stores just in-frame clones and leaves some out. The sample lists just under 45,000 clones; approximately 90% were seen once. Specimen: PBMCs, collected around atezolizumab (anti-PD-L1) treatment. Receptors were obtained from a woman aged 60-75 years with urothelial cancer. Both conserved end residues are part of each CDR3. A D gene is named only where the DNA matches it firmly. Clone sizes are given selectively: once, few, many, or a class where the clone is expanded.

D	size	J	V	length	DNA	CDR3
TRBD2	NA	TRBJ2-7	TRBV10-2	13	TGCGCCAGCAGGGGACTAGCGAGCTACGAGCAGTACTTC	CASRGLASYEQYF
TRBD1	NA	TRBJ1-1	TRBV4-3	18	TGCGCCAGCAGCCCGCGGCTTACAGGGGGCAAGGTAGACACTGAAGCTTTCTTT	CASSPRLTGGKVDTEAFF
TRBD1	NA	TRBJ1-2	TRBV27	12	TGTGCCAGCAGGACAGGGGTGGGAGGCTACACCTTC	CASRTGVGGYTF
TRBD2	NA	TRBJ2-5	TRBV10-1	13	TGCGCCAGGCGGGGGGCCTCCCTCGGGACCCAGTACTTC	CARRGASLGTQYF
NA	NA	TRBJ2-1	TRBV13	18	TGTGCCAGCAGCCCACGTTCCATGGCGGTCCCGACCTACAATGAGCAGTTCTTC	CASSPRSMAVPTYNEQFF
TRBD1	few	TRBJ2-6	TRBV7-2	18	TGTGCCAGCAGCCCCCCCCAGGGGGCGTACTCTGGGGCCAACGTCCTGACTTTC	CASSPPQGAYSGANVLTF
TRBD1	NA	TRBJ1-3	TRBV2	15	TGTGCCAGCAGTTTCGGGACAGGGTCTGGAAACACCATATATTTT	CASSFGTGSGNTIYF
NA	medium-sized	TRBJ1-5	TRBV19	14	TGTGCCAGTAGTATACTGGCAGGCAATCAGCCCCAGCATTTT	CASSILAGNQPQHF
NA	many	TRBJ1-5	TRBV19	14	TGTGCCAGTAGTATAGGGGCAGATAATCAGCCCCAGCATTTT	CASSIGADNQPQHF
TRBD2	NA	TRBJ2-4	TRBV6-1	15	TGTGCCAGCAGTGTTCGGCCGGGAGGCAAAAACATTCAGTACTTC	CASSVRPGGKNIQYF
NA	NA	TRBJ1-6	TRBV28	16	TGTGCCAGCAGTTTATGGAGGAGGGTACTTAATTCACCCCTCCACTTT	CASSLWRRVLNSPLHF
TRBD1	NA	TRBJ2-6	TRBV7-8	16	TGTGCCAGCAGCTCCGGGACAGGGCCTGGGGCCAACGTCCTGACTTTC	CASSSGTGPGANVLTF
NA	NA	TRBJ1-2	TRBV2	14	TGTGCCAGCAGTGACGGAGTTCTTGGATATGGCTACACCTTC	CASSDGVLGYGYTF
NA	NA	TRBJ2-3	TRBV18	13	TGTGCCAGCTCACCAGCGCCCCCAGATACGCAGTATTTT	CASSPAPPDTQYF
NA	once	TRBJ1-5	TRBV6-1	16	TGTGCCAGCAGTGAAGGAGGCAGGGGAGGCAATCAGCCCCAGCATTTT	CASSEGGRGGNQPQHF
NA	NA	TRBJ1-4	TRBV2	14	TGTGCCAGCAGCGCCGACAGAACTTCTGAAAAACTGTTTTTT	CASSADRTSEKLFF
TRBD1	NA	TRBJ1-2	TRBV29-1	14	TGCAGCGTTGAAGACCGGGACAGGGCCTATGGCTACACCTTC	CSVEDRDRAYGYTF
NA	NA	TRBJ2-6	TRBV6-5	13	TGTGCCAGCAGTCTTGCTGGGGCCAACGTCCTGACTTTC	CASSLAGANVLTF
NA	NA	TRBJ1-2	TRBV5-5	13	TGTGCCAGCAGCTTGGAAGGGGCCTATGGCTACACCTTC	CASSLEGAYGYTF
TRBD1	NA	TRBJ1-3	TRBV28	15	TGTGCCAGCCTGGACAGGCTTAAAACTGGAAACACCATATATTTT	CASLDRLKTGNTIYF
NA	NA	TRBJ2-3	TRBV29-1	14	TGCAGCGTTGGTTTGCAGGGGTCCGCAGATACGCAGTATTTT	CSVGLQGSADTQYF
TRBD1	few	TRBJ1-6	TRBV7-2	15	TGTGCCAGCAGCAGCAGGACAGGGCGAAATTCACCCCTCCACTTT	CASSSRTGRNSPLHF
TRBD2	NA	TRBJ2-3	TRBV5-6	16	TGTGCCAGCAGCTTGGATGGTAGCGGGAGCGTCCGGGGGCAGTATTTT	CASSLDGSGSVRGQYF
NA	NA	TRBJ2-1	TRBV19	14	TGTGCCACATCTGCGGGCCGAACGAGCGATGAGCAGTTCTTC	CATSAGRTSDEQFF
TRBD1	NA	TRBJ1-4	TRBV28	16	TGTGCCAGCAGTTTCCAGGGGACAGGGGCAGATGAAAAACTGTTTTTT	CASSFQGTGADEKLFF
NA	NA	TRBJ2-2	TRBV19	15	TGTGCCAGTAGTATAGGCGGGATGAACACCGGGGAGCTGTTTTTT	CASSIGGMNTGELFF
NA	few	TRBJ2-7	TRBV2	14	TGTGCCAGCACCCAAAGGGGCTCCTCCTACGAGCAGTACTTC	CASTQRGSSYEQYF
NA	NA	TRBJ1-5	TRBV19	13	TGTGCCCATGCCGAGGGCACCAATCAGCCCCAGCATTTT	CAHAEGTNQPQHF
NA	once	TRBJ2-5	TRBV27	15	TGTGCCAGCAGTCCCACAGGACAGCTAAGAGAGACCCAGTACTTC	CASSPTGQLRETQYF
TRBD1	NA	TRBJ1-1	TRBV6-5	15	TGTGCCAGCAGTTACACGCAAGGGACAGGGGGTGAAGCTTTCTTT	CASSYTQGTGGEAFF
NA	NA	TRBJ1-1	TRBV10-2	13	TGCGCCAGCAGCGGACAGCCGAACACTGAAGCTTTCTTT	CASSGQPNTEAFF
NA	NA	TRBJ1-5	TRBV7-9	14	TGTGCCAGCAGCTCCAACAGTTACAATCAGCCCCAGCATTTT	CASSSNSYNQPQHF
TRBD1	NA	TRBJ2-7	TRBV5-4	15	TGTGCCAGCAGCCTACCCGGGACAGGGGGTGACGAGCAGTACTTC	CASSLPGTGGDEQYF
TRBD1	once	TRBJ1-2	TRBV9	16	TGTGCCAGCAGCGTCTCCGGGGACAGGGCGCATTATGGCTACACCTTC	CASSVSGDRAHYGYTF
TRBD1	NA	TRBJ1-5	TRBV29-1	14	TGCAGCGCTGGGGACAGGGGTTTCAATCAGCCCCAGCATTTT	CSAGDRGFNQPQHF
TRBD1	NA	TRBJ1-2	TRBV5-4	16	TGTGCCAGCAGCCCGGGACAGGGGCCTTCTAACTATGGCTACACCTTC	CASSPGQGPSNYGYTF
NA	NA	TRBJ2-4	TRBV2	13	TGTGCCAGCACCCAGGAAGCCAAAAACATTCAGTACTTC	CASTQEAKNIQYF
TRBD1	medium-sized	TRBJ2-7	TRBV5-8	16	TGTGCCAGCAGCGAGGATACACAGGGGTGGGGTTACGAGCAGTACTTC	CASSEDTQGWGYEQYF
TRBD2	NA	TRBJ2-5	TRBV7-6	17	TGTGCCAGCAGCTTAGGGACTAGCGGGGGTCGATCGGAGACCCAGTACTTC	CASSLGTSGGRSETQYF
TRBD2	NA	TRBJ2-1	TRBV28	13	TGTGCCACTGGACTAGCGGGAGGGAATGAGCAGTTCTTC	CATGLAGGNEQFF
TRBD1	NA	TRBJ2-2	TRBV6-5	15	TGTGCCAGCAGTTCGGGACAGGGGTTAACCGGGGAGCTGTTTTTT	CASSSGQGLTGELFF
NA	NA	TRBJ1-6	TRBV5-4	15	TGTGCCAGCAGCCCTCGGGCCCCGGGGAGTTCACCCCTCCACTTT	CASSPRAPGSSPLHF
NA	NA	TRBJ2-1	TRBV7-6	16	TGTGCCAGCAGCTTAGGGCCGGGGGGCGCCTACAATGAGCAGTTCTTC	CASSLGPGGAYNEQFF
NA	NA	TRBJ1-5	TRBV28	14	TGTGCCAGCAAGGGGGGGGTTCCCAATCAGCCCCAGCATTTT	CASKGGVPNQPQHF
TRBD1	NA	TRBJ1-5	TRBV19	16	TGTGCCAGTAGCGATTCCCGGGACAGGGAGGGACAGCCCCAGCATTTT	CASSDSRDREGQPQHF
TRBD2	NA	TRBJ2-2	TRBV4-3	16	TGCGCCAGCAGCCAAGTAGCGGGGATTAACACCGGGGAGCTGTTTTTT	CASSQVAGINTGELFF
NA	NA	TRBJ2-5	TRBV7-2	15	TGTGCCAGCAGCCCAAGTTCAGCGGACGTAGAGACCCAGTACTTC	CASSPSSADVETQYF
TRBD1	NA	TRBJ2-3	TRBV9	16	TGTGCCAGCAGCGTAGGGGCAGGGGGCCCCACAGATACGCAGTATTTT	CASSVGAGGPTDTQYF
TRBD1	NA	TRBJ1-6	TRBV19	17	TGTGCCAGTAGTATAGGGAGCTCTTGGACAGGGCCCCCGCCCCTCCACTTT	CASSIGSSWTGPPPLHF
TRBD1	few	TRBJ1-5	TRBV7-2	17	TGTGCCAGCAGCTTAACGGACAGGGGGGTCCCTGACCAGCCCCAGCATTTT	CASSLTDRGVPDQPQHF
TRBD2	NA	TRBJ2-5	TRBV15	17	TGTGCCACCAGCAGAGGAACTAGCGGGAGGAAACAAGAGACCCAGTACTTC	CATSRGTSGRKQETQYF
NA	NA	TRBJ2-1	TRBV11-2	17	TGTGCCAGCAGCTTACTGGCAGGGCATCTAACCTACAATGAGCAGTTCTTC	CASSLLAGHLTYNEQFF